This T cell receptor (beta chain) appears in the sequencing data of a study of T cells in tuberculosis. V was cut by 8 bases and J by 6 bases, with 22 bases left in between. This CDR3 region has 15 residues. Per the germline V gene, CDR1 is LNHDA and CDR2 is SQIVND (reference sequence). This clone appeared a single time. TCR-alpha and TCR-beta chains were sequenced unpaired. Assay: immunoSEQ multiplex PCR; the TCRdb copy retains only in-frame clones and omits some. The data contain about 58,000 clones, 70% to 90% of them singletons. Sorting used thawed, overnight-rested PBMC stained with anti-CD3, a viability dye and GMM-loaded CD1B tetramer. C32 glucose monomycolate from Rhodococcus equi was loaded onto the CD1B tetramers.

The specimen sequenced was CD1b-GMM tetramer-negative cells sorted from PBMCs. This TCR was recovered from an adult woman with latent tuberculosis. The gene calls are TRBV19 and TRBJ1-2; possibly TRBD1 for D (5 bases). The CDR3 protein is CASYSGTDYLHGYTF. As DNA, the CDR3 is TGTGCCAGTTATTCCGGGACGGACTACCTTCATGGCTACACCTTC.